The 24 T cell receptor beta chains given below trace back to one sample, sequenced in a study of cytomegalovirus exposure and HLA in healthy donors. Primers included in the PCR were 60 Vbeta and 13 Jbeta primers. TCRdb's copy holds only in-frame clones and misses some; the assay was immunoSEQ multiplex PCR. Of about 180,000 clones in the sample, about 69% are singletons; the top ten hold over 2.5%. Sample: PBMCs. The receptors stem from a male donor in good health and CMV-seronegative.

The chain has TRBV19 and TRBJ2-1, with unresolved D. Germline CDR1 is LNHDA and CDR2 is SQIVND (reference sequence). Trimming removed 1 base at V and 7 bases at J, with 8 bases between. The CDR3 spans 13 residues. CDR3 protein: CASSIALGNEQFF. Written as DNA, the CDR3 is TGTGCCAGTAGTATAGCCCTAGGAAATGAGCAGTTCTTC. The full variable domain, completed using reference TRBV19 and TRBJ2-1, is DGGITQSPKYLFRKEGQNVTLSCEQNLNHDAMYWYRQDPGQGLRLIYYSQIVNDFQKGDIAEGYSVSREKKESFPLTVTSAQKNPTAFYLCASSIALGNEQFFGPGTRLTVL.

J is TRBJ1-5 and V is TRBV4-3; 10 bases are shared with TRBD1. Germline CDR1 LGHNA, CDR2 YSLEER. V gave up 3 bases and J gave up 3 bases; unmatched junction bases: 8. The CDR3 totals 17 residues. The CDR3 coding sequence is TGCGCCAGCAGCCAGGACCGGGGACAGGGGTTCAATCAGCCCCAGCATTTT. Translating gives CASSQDRGQGFNQPQHF.

This clone was picked up one time. A read error may account for a junction end that differs from germline. The chain has TRBV7-9 and TRBJ2-7; D uncertain. CDR1 is SEHNR and CDR2 is FQNEAQ in the germline V gene (reference sequence). CDR3 length: 12 amino acids. CDR3 nucleotides: TGTTCCAGCAGTACCACGGCCTACGAGCAGTACTTC. Its protein product is CSSSTTAYEQYF.

The chain couples TRBV6-6 to TRBJ2-7, with unresolved D. CDR3 length: 13 amino acids. Germline V gene lookup returns CDR1 MNHNY and CDR2 SVGAGI (reference sequence). Trimming removed 3 bases from V and 2 bases from J, with 8 bases in between. This CDR3 reads CASSYSVTYEQYF. The CDR3 region has the DNA TGTGCCAGCAGTTATTCGGTGACCTACGAGCAGTACTTC.

This rearrangement joins TRBV27 to TRBJ2-3, with D possibly matching TRBD2 (6 bases). The CDR3 is 14 residues long. Germline CDR1 and CDR2: MNHEY and SMNVEV (reference sequence). Between the trimmed V and J ends, which lost 6 bases and 2 bases, there was a span of 12 bases. CDR3 coding DNA: TGTGCCAGCAGATCGGGACTCCACACAGATACGCAGTATTTT. This translates into CASRSGLHTDTQYF.

This clone was seen a few times. CDR3 residues: CASSLAGVRDTQYF. CDR3 DNA: TGTGCCAGCAGCTTGGCCGGGGTAAGAGATACGCAGTATTTT. The rearrangement links TRBV5-6 to TRBJ2-3; D may be TRBD2 (5 bases). Per germline, CDR1 SGHDT and CDR2 YYEEEE. The CDR3 runs to 14 residues. V lost 0 bases and J 5 bases, leaving 10 bases between the germline ends.

The sample holds a few counts of this clone. This chain uses TRBV28 with TRBJ1-5; 7 bases match TRBD1. The CDR3 extends over 19 amino acids. Trimming took 6 bases from V and 4 from J; bases not matched to a gene: 21. Germline V CDR1 and CDR2: MDHEN, SYDVKM. As DNA, the CDR3 is TGTGCCAGCAGCTACAAAACATCTCTTCGACAGGGCGGGAATCAGCCCCAGCATTTT. It specifies CASSYKTSLRQGGNQPQHF.

This clone occurred once. The chain links TRBV6-6 to TRBJ1-2; D remains unclear. Per the germline V gene, CDR1 is MNHNY and CDR2 is SVGAGI (reference sequence). V was clipped by 2 bases and J by 8 bases, with 9 bases between them. The CDR3 spans 12 residues. In DNA form, the CDR3 reads TGTGCCAGCAGTTACGAGGGAGGAGGCTACACCTTC. Its translation: CASSYEGGGYTF.

The V call is TRBV5-6, the J call TRBJ2-7, with 9 bases fitting TRBD1. Trimming took 1 base from V and 1 from J; bases not matched to a gene: 6. The germline V gene encodes CDR1 SGHDT and CDR2 YYEEEE. The CDR3 length is 16 residues. The CDR3 protein is CASSLLSGTGSYEQYF. CDR3 in DNA: TGTGCCAGCAGCTTGCTATCCGGGACAGGGTCCTACGAGCAGTACTTC.

CDR3 in amino acids: CASSFQRANTEAFF. The CDR3 DNA reads as TGTGCCAGCAGTTTCCAGAGGGCTAACACTGAAGCTTTCTTT. The J gene is TRBJ1-1, the V gene TRBV27; no clear D gene. Trimming pared 3 bases from V and 2 bases from J, leaving 10 bases between. CDR1 and CDR2 (germline): MNHEY, SMNVEV (reference sequence). The CDR3 is 14 residues long.

The chain is built from TRBV7-8 and TRBJ2-3; 12 nucleotides match TRBD2. CDR3 length: 19 residues. Germline trimming cut 3 bases from V and 5 bases from J; bases unmatched to any gene: 15. Germline V gene sequence: CDR1 SGHVS, CDR2 FQNEAQ. The CDR3 protein is CASSFMTRTSGKFGDTQYF. The CDR3 DNA is TGTGCCAGCAGCTTTATGACTAGGACTAGCGGGAAGTTCGGAGATACGCAGTATTTT.

In its sample, this clone ranks as medium-sized (0.01 to 0.1%). The sample carries other DNA sequences with the same CDR3. The rearrangement links TRBV5-8 to TRBJ1-3; 8 bases align to TRBD1. This CDR3 has 15 residues. With V trimmed by 3 bases and J by 2 bases, 4 bases remained unmatched. Germline V gene lookup returns CDR1 SGHTS and CDR2 YDEGEE. In nucleotides, the CDR3 is TGTGCCAGCAGCTCGGACAGGGTCCCTGGAAACACCATATATTTT. This translates into CASSSDRVPGNTIYF.

The chain carries TRBV30 and TRBJ1-5, with D tentatively TRBD1 (6 bases). From germline, CDR1 is GTSNPN and CDR2 SVGIG (reference sequence). This CDR3 region has 14 residues. Deletions cut 2 bases from V and 6 bases from J, with 14 bases between. CDR3 nucleotides: TGTGCCTGGAGTTCACCCACAGGGCGTCAGCCCCAGCATTTT. It codes for CAWSSPTGRQPQHF. Filled out from reference TRBV30 and TRBJ1-5, the complete variable domain reads SQTIHQWPATLVQPVGSPLSLECTVEGTSNPNLYWYRQAAGRGLQLLFYSVGIGQISSEVPQNLSASRPQDRQFILSSKKLLLSDSGFYLCAWSSPTGRQPQHFGDGTRLSIL.

CDR3 nucleotide sequence: TGTGCCAGCAGACCATCACAGGTCTACAGCAATCAGCCCCAGCATTTT. Protein: CASRPSQVYSNQPQHF. The gene calls are TRBV27 and TRBJ1-5; D is possibly TRBD1 (5 bases). CDR1 and CDR2 from the germline V gene are MNHEY and SMNVEV (reference sequence). The CDR3 is 16 amino acids. Trimming took off 6 bases at V and 1 base at J, with 16 bases between the two ends.

This chain links TRBV12-5 with TRBJ1-1, with a weak D call TRBD1 (5 bases). The V end lost 2 bases, the J end lost 3 bases, and 16 bases lay between the germline ends. Germline V lookup: CDR1 LGHNT, CDR2 FRNRAP. The CDR3 is made up of 16 amino acids. CDR3 amino acids: CASGLPQKTEHTEAFF. CDR3 in DNA: TGTGCTAGTGGTTTGCCCCAGAAGACAGAGCACACTGAAGCTTTCTTT.

The J gene is TRBJ2-2, the V gene TRBV27; 8 bases align to TRBD2. The CDR3 has 13 amino acids. The J segment lost 6 bases and the V segment lost 5 bases, leaving 2 bases of the junction unmatched. Germline assignment: CDR1 MNHEY and CDR2 SMNVEV (reference sequence). As DNA, the CDR3 is TGTGCCAGCAGTCTCGGGGGGGCCGGGGAGCTGTTTTTT. As protein: CASSLGGAGELFF.

In its sample, this clone was seen a few times. V and J are TRBV7-9 and TRBJ2-1; a weak D match, TRBD1 (5 bases). CDR3 size: 16 residues. Germline V gene sequence: CDR1 SEHNR, CDR2 FQNEAQ (reference sequence). The V end lost 5 bases, the J end lost 1 base, and 15 bases lay between the germline ends. CDR3 in amino acids: CASSSLGDLSYNEQFF. CDR3 DNA: TGTGCCAGCAGCAGCCTAGGGGATTTATCCTACAATGAGCAGTTCTTC.

This clone has just a few counts. This chain joins TRBV10-2 and TRBJ1-2; tentative D call: TRBD1 (6 bases). Looked up from germline, CDR1 is WSHSY and CDR2 is SAAADI. CDR3 length: 14 residues. Deletions cut 0 bases from V and 4 bases from J, with 9 bases between. This CDR3 is CASSESTGAYGYTF. DNA for the CDR3: TGCGCCAGCAGTGAGTCGACAGGAGCCTATGGCTACACCTTC.

V and J are TRBV6-1 and TRBJ2-1; a weak D match, TRBD2 (5 bases). Germline V gene lookup returns CDR1 MNHNS and CDR2 SASEGT. CDR3 length: 15 residues. The ends were cut back, 2 bases at V and 0 bases at J, with 8 bases in the middle. The DNA for the CDR3 is TGTGCCAGCAGTGAACAGCGGTCCTCCTACAATGAGCAGTTCTTC. It translates to CASSEQRSSYNEQFF.

CDR3 nucleotides: TGTGCCATCAACCGCGAAGTTTACTTTGAAGCTTTCTTT. Translated: CAINREVYFEAFF. The chain carries TRBV10-3 and TRBJ1-1; D unresolved. V lost 7 bases to trimming and J lost 7 bases, with 16 bases between them. CDR1 and CDR2 (germline): ENHRY, SYGVKD. The CDR3 totals 13 residues.

This clone occurred a few times. This CDR3 is CASSQDWGQGVLRGTEAFF. The DNA of the CDR3 is TGTGCCAGCAGCCAAGATTGGGGACAGGGAGTGCTTAGGGGCACTGAAGCTTTCTTT. This sequence joins TRBV4-2 and TRBJ1-1; 9 bases line up with TRBD1. The V and J ends lost 0 bases and 4 bases, in that order; junction bases with no gene match: 15. The length of the CDR3 is 19 residues. Germline-derived CDR1 and CDR2 are LGHNA and YNFKEQ.

V gene TRBV7-2 combines with J gene TRBJ2-6; 8 bases map to TRBD1. V was pared by 4 bases and J by 3 bases, with 2 bases of the junction left unmatched. The CDR3 loop spans 15 amino acids. The V gene's germline CDR1 is SGHTA and CDR2 FQGNSA. Here the CDR3 DNA reads TGTGCCAGCAGCTCGACAGGGGTTGGGGCCAACGTCCTGACTTTC. Translated: CASSSTGVGANVLTF.

This clone is a singleton in its sample. This sequence joins TRBV2 and TRBJ1-6; no firm D call. Germline V gene data show CDR1 as SNHLY and CDR2 as FYNNEI. The germline V and J ends were trimmed by 6 bases and 8 bases, with 11 bases remaining between them. The CDR3 runs 13 residues. CDR3 in DNA: TGTGCCAGCAGGCGATCCGGAGATTCACCCCTCCACTTT. Encoded protein: CASRRSGDSPLHF.

The table lists this clone with a count of one. The chain combines TRBV4-3 with TRBJ1-5, with 8 nucleotides matching TRBD1. The CDR3 sequence is 14 residues long. The germline V gene has CDR1 LGHNA and CDR2 YSLEER. The V and J ends lost 4 bases and 7 bases, in that order; junction bases with no gene match: 6. CDR3 nucleotide sequence: TGCGCCAGCAGCCCAGGACAGGGCTCCCAGCCCCAGCATTTT. Residues: CASSPGQGSQPQHF.